This entry features one T cell receptor beta chain sequence. After re-calling the 5' RACE reads, TCRdb lists one entry per CDR3 protein, DNA absent. This listing includes around 380,000 distinct CDR3 sequences. This specimen belongs to a study of monozygotic twins with inflammatory bowel disease. Sequencing was done on a sample of blood. The clonotype comes from a human donor with ulcerative colitis or Crohn's disease, or a healthy co-twin of an affected twin (not recorded which).

CDR3 residues: CASSLVGNLETQYF. The rearrangement uses TRBV11-2 and TRBJ2-5. The CDR3 spans 14 residues. The germline V gene has CDR1 SGHAT and CDR2 FQNNGV.